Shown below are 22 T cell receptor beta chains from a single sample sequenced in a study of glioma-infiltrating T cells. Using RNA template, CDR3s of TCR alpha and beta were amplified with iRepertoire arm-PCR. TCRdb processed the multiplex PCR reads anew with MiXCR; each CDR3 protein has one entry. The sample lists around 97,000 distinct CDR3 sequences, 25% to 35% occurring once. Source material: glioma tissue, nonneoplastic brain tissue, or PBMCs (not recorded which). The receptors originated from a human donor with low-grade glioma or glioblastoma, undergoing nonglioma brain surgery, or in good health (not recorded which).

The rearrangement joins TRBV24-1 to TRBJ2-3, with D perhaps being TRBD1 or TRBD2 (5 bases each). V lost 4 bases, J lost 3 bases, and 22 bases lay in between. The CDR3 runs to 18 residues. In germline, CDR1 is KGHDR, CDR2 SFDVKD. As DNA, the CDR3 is TGTGCCACCAGTGAATCGGACTTCCACCGTGGGGCGACAGATACGCAGTATTTT. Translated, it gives CATSESDFHRGATDTQYF.

The CDR3 DNA reads TGCAGTGCCGTAGACTCCCCGAATTCATTCCTCCACTTT. Protein product: CSAVDSPNSFLHF. This chain links TRBV20-1 with TRBJ1-6; D gene ambiguous. In germline, CDR1 is DFQATT, CDR2 SNEGSKA (reference sequence). The CDR3 runs 13 residues. V gave up 6 bases and J gave up 15 bases, with 21 bases separating them.

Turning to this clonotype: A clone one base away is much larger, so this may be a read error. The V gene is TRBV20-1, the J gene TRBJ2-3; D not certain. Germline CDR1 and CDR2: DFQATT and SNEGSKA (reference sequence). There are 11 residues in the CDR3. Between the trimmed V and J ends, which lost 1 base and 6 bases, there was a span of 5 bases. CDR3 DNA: TGCAGTGCTAGAGTGAGGGATACGCAGTATTTT. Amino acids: CSARVRDTQYF.

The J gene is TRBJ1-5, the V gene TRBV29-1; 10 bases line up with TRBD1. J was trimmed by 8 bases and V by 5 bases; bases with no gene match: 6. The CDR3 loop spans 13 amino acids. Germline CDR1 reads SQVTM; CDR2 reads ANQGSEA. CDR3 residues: CSVRTGGGKPQHF. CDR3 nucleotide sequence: TGCAGCGTTCGGACAGGGGGAGGAAAGCCCCAGCATTTT.

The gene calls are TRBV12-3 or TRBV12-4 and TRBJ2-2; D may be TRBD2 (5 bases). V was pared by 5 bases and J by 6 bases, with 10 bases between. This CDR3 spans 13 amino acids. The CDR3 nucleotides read TGTGCCAGCAGTCTCCTGGACTCCGGGGAGCTGTTTTTT. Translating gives CASSLLDSGELFF.

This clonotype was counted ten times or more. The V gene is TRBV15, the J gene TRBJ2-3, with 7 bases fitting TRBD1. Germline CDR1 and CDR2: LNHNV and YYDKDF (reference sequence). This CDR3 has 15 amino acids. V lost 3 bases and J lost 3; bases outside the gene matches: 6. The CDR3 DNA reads TGTGCCACCAGCAGTTACAGGGGAAGGACAGATACGCAGTATTTT. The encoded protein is CATSSYRGRTDTQYF.

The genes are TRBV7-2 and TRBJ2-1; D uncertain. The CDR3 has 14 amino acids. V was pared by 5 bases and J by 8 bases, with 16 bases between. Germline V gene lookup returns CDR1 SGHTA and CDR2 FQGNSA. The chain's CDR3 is CASSPPPVNDEQFF. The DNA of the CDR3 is TGTGCCAGCAGCCCCCCCCCGGTAAACGATGAGCAGTTCTTC.

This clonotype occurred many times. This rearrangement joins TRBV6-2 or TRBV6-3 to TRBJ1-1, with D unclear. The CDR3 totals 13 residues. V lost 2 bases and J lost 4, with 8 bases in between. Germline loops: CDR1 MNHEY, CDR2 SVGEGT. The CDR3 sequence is CASSYNGGTEAFF. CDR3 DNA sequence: TGTGCCAGCAGTTACAACGGTGGCACTGAAGCTTTCTTT.

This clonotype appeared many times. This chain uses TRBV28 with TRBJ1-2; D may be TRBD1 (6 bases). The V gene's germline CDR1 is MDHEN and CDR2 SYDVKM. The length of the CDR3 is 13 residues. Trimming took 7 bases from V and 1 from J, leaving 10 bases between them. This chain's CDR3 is CASTIQGNYGYTF. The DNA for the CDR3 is TGTGCCAGCACCATACAGGGTAACTATGGCTACACCTTC.

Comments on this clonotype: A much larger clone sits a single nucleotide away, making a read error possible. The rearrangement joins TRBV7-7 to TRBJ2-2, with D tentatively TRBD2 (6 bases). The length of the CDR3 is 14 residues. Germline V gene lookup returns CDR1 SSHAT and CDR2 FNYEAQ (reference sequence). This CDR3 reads CASRDTGNTGGLFF. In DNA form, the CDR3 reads TGTGCCAGCAGGGACACAGGAAACACCGGGGGGCTGTTTTTT. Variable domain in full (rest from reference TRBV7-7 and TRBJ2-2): GAGVSQSPRYKVTKRGQDVTLRCDPISSHATLYWYQQALGQGPEFLTYFNYEAQPDKSGLPSDRFSAERPEGSISTLTIQRTEQRDSAMYRCASRDTGNTGGLFFGEGSRLTVL.

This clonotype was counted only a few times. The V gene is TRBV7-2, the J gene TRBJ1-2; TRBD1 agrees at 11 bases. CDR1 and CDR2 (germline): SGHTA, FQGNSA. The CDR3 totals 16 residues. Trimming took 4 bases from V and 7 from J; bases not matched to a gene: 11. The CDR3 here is CASSSTWTGGKSGYTF. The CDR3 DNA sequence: TGTGCCAGCAGCTCGACCTGGACAGGGGGCAAGAGTGGCTACACCTTC.

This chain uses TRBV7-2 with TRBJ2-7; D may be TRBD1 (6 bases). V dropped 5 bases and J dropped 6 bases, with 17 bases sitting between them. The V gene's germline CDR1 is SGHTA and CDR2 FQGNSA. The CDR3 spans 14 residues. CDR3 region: CASSPPGTGTEQYF. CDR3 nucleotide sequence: TGTGCCAGCAGCCCACCGGGCACAGGGACCGAGCAGTACTTC.

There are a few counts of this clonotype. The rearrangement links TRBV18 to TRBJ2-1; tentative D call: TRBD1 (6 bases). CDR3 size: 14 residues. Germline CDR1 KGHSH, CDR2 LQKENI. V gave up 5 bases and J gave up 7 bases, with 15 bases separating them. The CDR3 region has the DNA TGTGCCAGCTCAGGGGCAGGGGATAGGAATGAGCAGTTCTTC. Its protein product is CASSGAGDRNEQFF.

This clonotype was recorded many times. As DNA, the CDR3 is TGTGCCAGCAGTCCGCAGGGAACAAGCAATGAGCAGTTCTTC. Its protein product is CASSPQGTSNEQFF. The chain links TRBV6-1 to TRBJ2-1; tentatively, D is TRBD1 (5 bases). The CDR3 is made up of 14 amino acids. CDR1 and CDR2 (germline): MNHNS, SASEGT. V lost 5 bases and J 6 bases, leaving 14 bases between the germline ends.

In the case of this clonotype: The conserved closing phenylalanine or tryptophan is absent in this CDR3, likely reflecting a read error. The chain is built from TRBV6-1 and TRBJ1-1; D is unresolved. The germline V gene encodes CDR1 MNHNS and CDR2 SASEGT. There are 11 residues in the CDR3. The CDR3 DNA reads TGTGCCAGCAGTGAGAACACTGAGGCTTTCCTT. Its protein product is CASSENTEAFL.

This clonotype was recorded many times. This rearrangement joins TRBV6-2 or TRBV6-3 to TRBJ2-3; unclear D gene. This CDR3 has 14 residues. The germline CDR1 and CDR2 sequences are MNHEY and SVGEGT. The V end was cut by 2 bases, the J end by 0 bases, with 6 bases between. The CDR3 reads CASSYIDSTDTQYF. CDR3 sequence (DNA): TGTGCCAGCAGTTACATAGATAGCACAGATACGCAGTATTTT.

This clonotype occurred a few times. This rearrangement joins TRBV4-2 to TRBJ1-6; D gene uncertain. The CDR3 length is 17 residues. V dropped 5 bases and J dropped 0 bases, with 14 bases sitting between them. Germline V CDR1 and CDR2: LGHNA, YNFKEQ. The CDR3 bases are TGTGCCAGCAGCATCACATCCCTAAGCTCCTATAATTCACCCCTCCACTTT. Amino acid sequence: CASSITSLSSYNSPLHF.

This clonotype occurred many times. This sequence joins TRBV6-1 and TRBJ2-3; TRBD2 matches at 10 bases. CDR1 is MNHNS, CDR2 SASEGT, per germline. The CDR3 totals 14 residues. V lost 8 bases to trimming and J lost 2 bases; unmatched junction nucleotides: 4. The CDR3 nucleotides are TGTGCCAGCGTGGGACTAGCGACCACAGATACGCAGTATTTT. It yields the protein CASVGLATTDTQYF.

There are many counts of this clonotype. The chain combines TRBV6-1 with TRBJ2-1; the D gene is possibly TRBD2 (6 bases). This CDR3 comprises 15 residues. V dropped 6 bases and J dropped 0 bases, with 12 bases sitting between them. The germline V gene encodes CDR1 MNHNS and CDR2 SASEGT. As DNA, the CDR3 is TGTGCCAGCAGGGCTAGCGCTAGCTCCTACAATGAGCAGTTCTTC. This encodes CASRASASSYNEQFF.

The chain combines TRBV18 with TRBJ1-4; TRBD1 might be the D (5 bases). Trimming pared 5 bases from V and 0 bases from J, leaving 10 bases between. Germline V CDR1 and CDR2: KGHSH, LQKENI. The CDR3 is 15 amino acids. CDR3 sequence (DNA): TGTGCCAGCTCAAACGGGGGAGCAACTAATGAAAAACTGTTTTTT. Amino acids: CASSNGGATNEKLFF.

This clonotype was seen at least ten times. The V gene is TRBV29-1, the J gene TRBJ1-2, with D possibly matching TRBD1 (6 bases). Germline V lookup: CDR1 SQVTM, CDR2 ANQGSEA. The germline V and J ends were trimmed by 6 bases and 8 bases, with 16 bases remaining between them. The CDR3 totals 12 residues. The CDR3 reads CSVFTGLRGYTF. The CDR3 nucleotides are TGCAGCGTCTTTACAGGGTTGCGAGGCTACACCTTC.

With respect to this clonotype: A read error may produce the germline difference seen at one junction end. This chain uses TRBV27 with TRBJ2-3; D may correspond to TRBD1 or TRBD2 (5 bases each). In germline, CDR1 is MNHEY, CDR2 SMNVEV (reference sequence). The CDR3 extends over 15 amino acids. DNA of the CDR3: TGTGCCAGCAGTTTGAGAGGGGCTAGCAAAGATACGCAGTATTTT. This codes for CASSLRGASKDTQYF.